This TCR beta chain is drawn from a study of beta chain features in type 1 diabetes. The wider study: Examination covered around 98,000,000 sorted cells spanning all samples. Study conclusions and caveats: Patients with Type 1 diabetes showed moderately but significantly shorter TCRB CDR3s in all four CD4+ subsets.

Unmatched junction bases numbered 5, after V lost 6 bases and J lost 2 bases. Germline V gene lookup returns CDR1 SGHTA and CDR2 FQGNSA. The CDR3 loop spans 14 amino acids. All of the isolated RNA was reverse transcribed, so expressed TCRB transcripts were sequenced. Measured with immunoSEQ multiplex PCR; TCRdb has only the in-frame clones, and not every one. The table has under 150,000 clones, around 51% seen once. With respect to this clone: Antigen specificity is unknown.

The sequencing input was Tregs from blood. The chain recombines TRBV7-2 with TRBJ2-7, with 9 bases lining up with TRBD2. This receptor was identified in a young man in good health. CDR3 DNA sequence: TGTGCCAGCAGGGATAGCGGGGGCCCCTACGAGCAGTACTTC. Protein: CASRDSGGPYEQYF.